The present T cell receptor (beta chain) was sequenced within a study of Ad26.COV2.S vaccination and SARS-CoV-2 variants. The germline V and J ends were trimmed by 5 bases and 5 bases, with 21 bases remaining between them. Germline-derived CDR1 and CDR2 are SEHNR and FQNEAQ (reference sequence). This CDR3 has 16 amino acids. Treatment described: roughly 20 received Ad26.COV2.S at low or high dose, single or two shots; about 5 received placebo; per-sample allocation not given. It was on day 63 after the first vaccine or placebo injection that samples were taken. Sequenced by immunoSEQ multiplex PCR; TCRdb stores in-frame clones only, minus some. Among 350,000 to 400,000 clones listed, about 88% were seen once.

This chain links TRBV7-9 with TRBJ2-5; weak D call: TRBD1 (5 bases). Sequenced here: peripheral blood, sampled in a trial of Ad26.COV2.S vaccine versus placebo. This clonotype originated in a person between 18 and 65 years old who received the Ad26.COV2.S COVID-19 vaccine or a placebo. The CDR3 region has the DNA TGTGCCAGCAGCCCTAGGAAAGGGGTTACGGTGGAGACCCAGTACTTC. Translation: CASSPRKGVTVETQYF.